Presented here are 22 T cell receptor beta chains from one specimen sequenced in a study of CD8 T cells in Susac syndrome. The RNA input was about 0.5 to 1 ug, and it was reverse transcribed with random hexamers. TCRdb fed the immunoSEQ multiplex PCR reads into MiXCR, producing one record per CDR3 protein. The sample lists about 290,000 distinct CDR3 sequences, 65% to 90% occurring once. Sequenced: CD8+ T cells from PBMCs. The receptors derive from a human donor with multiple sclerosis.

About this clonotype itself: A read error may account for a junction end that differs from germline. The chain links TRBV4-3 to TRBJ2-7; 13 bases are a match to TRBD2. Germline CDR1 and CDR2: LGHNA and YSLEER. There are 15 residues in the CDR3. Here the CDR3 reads CAGSHGTSGTYEQYF. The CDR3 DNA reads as TGCGCCGGCAGCCATGGGACTAGCGGGACCTACGAGCAGTACTTC.

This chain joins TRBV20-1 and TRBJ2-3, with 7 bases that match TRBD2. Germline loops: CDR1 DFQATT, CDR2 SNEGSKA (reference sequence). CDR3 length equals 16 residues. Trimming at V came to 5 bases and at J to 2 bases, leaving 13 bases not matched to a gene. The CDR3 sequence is CSARVDERDDTDTQYF. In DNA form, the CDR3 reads TGCAGTGCTCGAGTGGATGAGCGGGACGACACAGATACGCAGTATTTT.

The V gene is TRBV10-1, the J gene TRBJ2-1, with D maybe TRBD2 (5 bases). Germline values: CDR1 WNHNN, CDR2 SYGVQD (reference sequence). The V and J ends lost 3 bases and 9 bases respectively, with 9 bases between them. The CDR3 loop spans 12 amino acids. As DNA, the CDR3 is TGCGCCAGCAGTGATGCGGGTTCTGAGCAGTTCTTC. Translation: CASSDAGSEQFF.

For the CDR3, the DNA is TGTGCCACGCAAGACATAAGCTCCTACGAGCAGTACTTC. Its translation is CATQDISSYEQYF. This chain joins TRBV6-2 or TRBV6-3 and TRBJ2-7; D not certain. The V gene lost 10 bases and the J gene lost 0 bases, with 13 bases spanning the gap. CDR3 size: 13 residues. Looked up from germline, CDR1 is MNHEY and CDR2 is SVGEGT.

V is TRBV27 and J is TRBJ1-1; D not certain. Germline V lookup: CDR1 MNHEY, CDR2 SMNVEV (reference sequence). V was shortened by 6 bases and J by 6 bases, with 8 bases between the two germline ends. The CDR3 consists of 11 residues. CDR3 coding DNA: TGTGCCAGCAGCGTCGGGGCTGAAGCTTTCTTT. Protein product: CASSVGAEAFF.

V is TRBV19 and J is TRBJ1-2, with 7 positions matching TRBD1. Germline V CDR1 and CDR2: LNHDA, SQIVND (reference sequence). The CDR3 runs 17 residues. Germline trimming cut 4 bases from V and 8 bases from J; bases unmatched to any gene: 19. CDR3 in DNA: TGTGCCAGTAGTACAAAACAGGGGACCGACCTCTCGTGGGGCTACACCTTC. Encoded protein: CASSTKQGTDLSWGYTF. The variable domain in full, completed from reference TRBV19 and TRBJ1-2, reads DGGITQSPKYLFRKEGQNVTLSCEQNLNHDAMYWYRQDPGQGLRLIYYSQIVNDFQKGDIAEGYSVSREKKESFPLTVTSAQKNPTAFYLCASSTKQGTDLSWGYTFGSGTRLTVV.

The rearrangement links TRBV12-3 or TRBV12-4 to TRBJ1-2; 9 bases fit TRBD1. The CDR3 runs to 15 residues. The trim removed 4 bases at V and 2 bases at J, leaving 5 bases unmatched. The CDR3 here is CASSSTGGNNYGYTF. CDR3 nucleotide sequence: TGTGCCAGCAGTTCTACAGGGGGCAACAACTATGGCTACACCTTC.

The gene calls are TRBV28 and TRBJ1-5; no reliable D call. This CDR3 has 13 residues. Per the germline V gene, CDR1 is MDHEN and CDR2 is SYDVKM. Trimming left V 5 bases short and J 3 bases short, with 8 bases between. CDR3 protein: CASSQENNQPQHF. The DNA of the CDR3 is TGTGCCAGCAGTCAGGAGAACAATCAGCCCCAGCATTTT.

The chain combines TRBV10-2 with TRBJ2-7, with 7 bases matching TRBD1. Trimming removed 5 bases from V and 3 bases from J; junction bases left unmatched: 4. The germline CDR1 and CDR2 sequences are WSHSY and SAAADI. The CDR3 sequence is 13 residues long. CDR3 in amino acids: CASSFTGDYEQYF. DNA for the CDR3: TGCGCCAGCAGTTTTACAGGGGACTACGAGCAGTACTTC.

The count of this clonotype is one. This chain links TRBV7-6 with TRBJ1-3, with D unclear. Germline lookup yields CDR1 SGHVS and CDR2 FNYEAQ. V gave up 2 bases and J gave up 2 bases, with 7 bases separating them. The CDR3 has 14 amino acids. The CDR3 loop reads CASSLTVPGNTIYF. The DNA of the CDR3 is TGTGCCAGCAGCTTAACGGTCCCTGGAAACACCATATATTTT.

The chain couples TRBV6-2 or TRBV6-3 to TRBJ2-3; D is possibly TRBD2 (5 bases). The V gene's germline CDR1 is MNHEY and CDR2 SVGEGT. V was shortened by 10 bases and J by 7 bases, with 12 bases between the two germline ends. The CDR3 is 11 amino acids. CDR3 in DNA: TGTGCCACCAGCGACGGGAATACGCAGTATTTT. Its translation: CATSDGNTQYF.

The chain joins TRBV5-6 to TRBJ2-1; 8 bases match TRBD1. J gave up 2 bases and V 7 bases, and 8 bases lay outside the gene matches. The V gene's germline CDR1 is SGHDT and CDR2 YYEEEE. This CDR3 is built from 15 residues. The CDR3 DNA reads TGTGCCAGCGGCCCTGGACAGGGAGCCTACAATGAGCAGTTCTTC. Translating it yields CASGPGQGAYNEQFF.

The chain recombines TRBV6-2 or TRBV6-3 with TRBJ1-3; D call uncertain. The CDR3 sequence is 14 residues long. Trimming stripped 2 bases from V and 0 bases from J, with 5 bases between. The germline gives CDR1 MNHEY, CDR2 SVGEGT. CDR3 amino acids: CASSYGISGNTIYF. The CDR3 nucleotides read TGTGCCAGCAGTTACGGGATCTCTGGAAACACCATATATTTT.

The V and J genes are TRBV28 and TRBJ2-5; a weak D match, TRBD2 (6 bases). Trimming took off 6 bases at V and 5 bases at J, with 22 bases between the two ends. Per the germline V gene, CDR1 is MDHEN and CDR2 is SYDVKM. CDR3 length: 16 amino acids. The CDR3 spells CASRLGSGEGMETQYF. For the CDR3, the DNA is TGTGCCAGCAGACTAGGGTCGGGAGAAGGTATGGAGACCCAGTACTTC.

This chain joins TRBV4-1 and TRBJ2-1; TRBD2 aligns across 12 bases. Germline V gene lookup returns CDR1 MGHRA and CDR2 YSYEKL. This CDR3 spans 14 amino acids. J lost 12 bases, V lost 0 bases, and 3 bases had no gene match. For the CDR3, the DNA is TGCGCCAGCAGCCAAGACCCTAGCGGGAGGGCGCAGTTCTTC. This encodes CASSQDPSGRAQFF.

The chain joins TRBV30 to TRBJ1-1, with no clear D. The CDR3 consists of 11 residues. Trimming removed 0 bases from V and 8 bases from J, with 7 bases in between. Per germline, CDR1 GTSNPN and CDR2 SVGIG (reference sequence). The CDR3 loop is CAWSVLQEAFF. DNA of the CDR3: TGTGCCTGGAGTGTACTGCAGGAAGCTTTCTTT.

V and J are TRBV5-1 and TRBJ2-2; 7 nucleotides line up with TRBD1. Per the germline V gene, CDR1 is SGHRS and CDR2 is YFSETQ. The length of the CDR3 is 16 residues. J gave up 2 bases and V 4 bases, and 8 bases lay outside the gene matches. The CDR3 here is CASSTGQTANTGELFF. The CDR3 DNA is TGCGCCAGCAGCACGGGACAGACTGCCAACACCGGGGAGCTGTTTTTT.

CDR3 in amino acids: CASSQDQGTAGGYTF. The DNA for the CDR3 is TGCGCCAGCAGCCAAGATCAAGGGACCGCGGGTGGCTACACCTTC. The chain links TRBV4-3 to TRBJ1-2; D possibly corresponds to TRBD1 (5 bases). The V gene lost 0 bases and the J gene lost 7 bases, with 15 bases spanning the gap. The CDR3 spans 15 residues. Germline V gene lookup returns CDR1 LGHNA and CDR2 YSLEER.

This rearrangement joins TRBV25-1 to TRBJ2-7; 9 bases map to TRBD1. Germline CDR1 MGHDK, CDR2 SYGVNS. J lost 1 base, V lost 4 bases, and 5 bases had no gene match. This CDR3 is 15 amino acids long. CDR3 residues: CASSGTGELSYEQYF. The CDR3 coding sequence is TGTGCCAGCAGTGGGACAGGGGAACTTTCCTACGAGCAGTACTTC.

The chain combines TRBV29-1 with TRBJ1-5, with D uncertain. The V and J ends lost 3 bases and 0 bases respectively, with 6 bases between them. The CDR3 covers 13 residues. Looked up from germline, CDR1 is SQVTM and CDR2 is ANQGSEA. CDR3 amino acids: CSVEEGSNQPQHF. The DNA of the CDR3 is TGCAGCGTTGAGGAGGGTAGCAATCAGCCCCAGCATTTT.

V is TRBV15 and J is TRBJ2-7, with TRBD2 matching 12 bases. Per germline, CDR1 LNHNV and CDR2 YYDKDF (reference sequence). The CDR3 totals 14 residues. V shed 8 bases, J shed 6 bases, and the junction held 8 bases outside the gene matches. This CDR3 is CATAELAGGSEQYF. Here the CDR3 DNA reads TGTGCCACCGCCGAACTAGCGGGAGGCTCCGAGCAGTACTTC.

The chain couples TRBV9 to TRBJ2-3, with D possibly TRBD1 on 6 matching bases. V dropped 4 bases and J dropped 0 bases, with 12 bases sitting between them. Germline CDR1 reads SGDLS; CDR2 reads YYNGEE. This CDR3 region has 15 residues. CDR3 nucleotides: TGTGCCAGCAGCAAGGGGGTTTCTAGCACAGATACGCAGTATTTT. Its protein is CASSKGVSSTDTQYF.